This TCR beta chain appears in the sequencing data of a study of T cell responses to AZD1222 COVID-19 vaccine. General study findings and limits: It was only after the peak T cell response that any repertoires were sampled. CD4 TCRs covered the whole spike, strongest at regions 160-218 and 743-854. Clonal diversity may have been underestimated in mostly white British donors.

Clones were read by immunoSEQ multiplex PCR, and TCRdb kept only the in-frame ones, dropping some. The sample lists around 110,000 clones, almost 90% seen once, with about 5.4% in the top ten. In regard to this clone: Its antigen is currently unknown.

The TCR sequence derives from an adult in good health. Sequenced material: peripheral blood, taken on day 0 of AZD1222 vaccination.

In DNA form, the CDR3 reads TGTGCCAGTAGTATTTCAGGGGGCATGAACACTGAAGCTTTCTTT. It translates to CASSISGGMNTEAFF. The chain recombines TRBV19 with TRBJ1-1; 8 positions match TRBD1. Germline V CDR1 and CDR2: LNHDA, SQIVND (reference sequence). The V and J ends lost 3 bases and 0 bases, in that order; junction bases with no gene match: 3. The CDR3 is 15 residues long. The entire variable domain, with the rest obtained from reference TRBV19 and TRBJ1-1, is as follows: DGGITQSPKYLFRKEGQNVTLSCEQNLNHDAMYWYRQDPGQGLRLIYYSQIVNDFQKGDIAEGYSVSREKKESFPLTVTSAQKNPTAFYLCASSISGGMNTEAFFGQGTRLTVV.